This T cell receptor beta chain is drawn from a study of T-cell memory formation after mild COVID-19. Study at large: Clusters of TCRs were largely donor specific.

From the 5' RACE reads, TCRdb called clonotypes with MiXCR, one entry per CDR3 protein. The sample has some 490,000 distinct CDR3 sequences; 15% to 20% are singletons. V was trimmed by 6 bases and J by 2 bases, leaving 17 bases between them. CDR3 length: 14 residues. Germline V gives CDR1 SQVTM, CDR2 ANQGSEA. Sequenced sample: PBMCs or a T cell subset sorted from them (not recorded which). V gene TRBV29-1 combines with J gene TRBJ2-7; D may correspond to TRBD1 or TRBD2 (5 bases each). The sequence derives from an adult woman who had mild COVID-19 (a few samples of this study predate the infection). Cell type and time point are not known. Here the CDR3 DNA reads TGCAGCGTCTCAGGTGGGGACGTTACCTACGAGCAGTACTTC. This sequence encodes CSVSGGDVTYEQYF.